This TCR beta chain was sequenced for a study of early T cells in non-severe SARS-CoV-2 infection. TCRdb reprocessed the 5' RACE reads with MiXCR, giving one entry per CDR3 protein. The sample carries more than 90,000 distinct CDR3 sequences, approximately 11% recorded once. This CDR3 region has 16 residues. CDR1 and CDR2 from the germline V gene are PRHDT and FYEKMQ (reference sequence). The V and J ends lost 4 bases and 8 bases, in that order; junction bases with no gene match: 13. The table lists this clonotype with a few counts. The TCR was taken from an adult who was a healthcare worker with PCR-confirmed SARS-CoV-2 infection or an uninfected control (not recorded which). V and J are TRBV13 and TRBJ2-1; 8 nucleotides agree with TRBD1. Source material: whole blood. The CDR3: CASSSMVDRGGDEQFF. DNA for the CDR3: TGTGCCAGCAGCTCCATGGTCGACAGGGGAGGCGATGAGCAGTTCTTC.